These T cell receptor beta chains were read from a single sample in a study of cytomegalovirus exposure and HLA in healthy donors. TCRdb keeps only in-frame clones here, not all; method: immunoSEQ multiplex PCR. The table has about 200,000 clones, 75% to 85% seen once. Sequencing used PBMCs. The receptors come from a woman in her 50s in good health and CMV-seronegative. Both conserved end residues are part of each CDR3. The D gene is left open where the match is weak. Part of the rows lack a size; the others show once, few, many or a class for expanded clones.

d_call	v_call	clone_size	j_call	cdr3_nt	cdr3_aa
TRBD2	TRBV30	once	TRBJ2-7	TGTGCCTGGAGGAGCGGGAGCTCCTACGAGCAGTACTTC	CAWRSGSSYEQYF
TRBD2	TRBV4-3	.	TRBJ2-3	TGCGCCAGCAGCCCGAAGGTGGTAGCGGGAGTTAGTGATACGCAGTATTTT	CASSPKVVAGVSDTQYF
.	TRBV27	.	TRBJ2-7	TGTGCCAGCAGTTTAACAGTACCCGTTCCCTACGAGCAGTACTTC	CASSLTVPVPYEQYF
.	TRBV19	.	TRBJ1-1	TGTGCCAGTAGTATAGGAGTCACTGAAGCTTTCTTT	CASSIGVTEAFF
.	TRBV5-1	.	TRBJ1-2	TGCGCCAGCAGCCCAAGGTCGATTGGGGGCTCGGCCGGCTACACCTTC	CASSPRSIGGSAGYTF
TRBD1	TRBV5-1	.	TRBJ1-3	TGCGCCAGCAGCTCACGCCCGCCGGACAGGGGATCTGGAAACACCATATATTTT	CASSSRPPDRGSGNTIYF
TRBD1	TRBV7-8	once	TRBJ1-4	TGTGCCAGCAGCACCCGACAGGGTTTTGAAAAACTGTTTTTT	CASSTRQGFEKLFF
.	TRBV2	.	TRBJ1-5	TGTGCCAGCAGCGCACAGGGATTTGACAATCAGCCCCAGCATTTT	CASSAQGFDNQPQHF
TRBD1	TRBV28	few	TRBJ2-7	TGTGCCAGCAGCTTACTCGCCGGGACAGGGATCGAGCAGTACTTC	CASSLLAGTGIEQYF
.	TRBV4-1	.	TRBJ2-1	TGCGCCAGCAGCCAAGACAACAGAAACAATGAGCAGTTCTTC	CASSQDNRNNEQFF
TRBD1	TRBV28	.	TRBJ2-3	TGTGCCAGCAGCCTTCAGGGGGCCCGCACAGATACGCAGTATTTT	CASSLQGARTDTQYF
TRBD2	TRBV9	once	TRBJ2-3	TGTGCCAGCAGCTTGGGACTAGCGGGAGGGCCGGATACGCAGTATTTT	CASSLGLAGGPDTQYF
.	TRBV15	.	TRBJ1-2	TGTGCCACCAGCAGAGATGGGGCCCAATCTCGATTGAATGGCTACACCTTC	CATSRDGAQSRLNGYTF
.	TRBV7-2	.	TRBJ1-1	TGTGCCAGCAGCTTAGCGTGGACAGCGGCGTTAGCTGAAGCTTTCTTT	CASSLAWTAALAEAFF
TRBD1	TRBV7-2	.	TRBJ2-7	TGTGCCAGCAGCTTAGGGACAGGGGAATACGAGCAGTACTTC	CASSLGTGEYEQYF
.	TRBV7-9	.	TRBJ1-1	TGTGCCAGCAGTCGTTCAGCAGGGCACACTGAAGCTTTCTTT	CASSRSAGHTEAFF
TRBD2	TRBV4-3	.	TRBJ2-1	TGCGCCAGCAGCCCTGGGCTAGCGGAGGGAAGCTCCTACAATGAGCAGTTCTTC	CASSPGLAEGSSYNEQFF
TRBD1	TRBV5-1	.	TRBJ1-4	TGCGCCAGCAGCTCCGGACAGGTTAATGAAAAACTGTTTTTT	CASSSGQVNEKLFF
.	TRBV13	.	TRBJ1-2	TGTGCCAGCAGCGGAGGACAGAAGTTCTATGGCTACACCTTC	CASSGGQKFYGYTF
TRBD1	TRBV19	.	TRBJ1-5	TGTGCCAGTACTATCGAGGGGGCTTTAGGACAGCCCCAGCATTTT	CASTIEGALGQPQHF
.	TRBV5-1	.	TRBJ2-7	TGCGCCAGCAGCACCCAGGGGCCCCCCTACGAGCAGTACTTC	CASSTQGPPYEQYF
TRBD1	TRBV6-5	.	TRBJ1-1	TGTGCCAGCAACTTTAAAGGGACAGATGAAGCTTTCTTT	CASNFKGTDEAFF
.	TRBV7-7	.	TRBJ1-1	TGTGCCAGCAGCTTATCGTGGCGGCGGGACACTGAAGCTTTCTTT	CASSLSWRRDTEAFF
TRBD1	TRBV19	.	TRBJ1-1	TGTGCCAGCCGCGGACAGGGGCCGAGAACTGAAGCTTTCTTT	CASRGQGPRTEAFF
TRBD1	TRBV29-1	.	TRBJ2-7	TGCAGCGTGTGGGACAGGGGTTCCTACGAGCAGTACTTC	CSVWDRGSYEQYF
TRBD1	TRBV5-6	.	TRBJ1-4	TGTGCCAGCAGTATATATGGGACAGCCCATGAAAAACTGTTTTTT	CASSIYGTAHEKLFF
TRBD1	TRBV19	.	TRBJ1-2	TGTGCCAGTGGCACAGGGGGTGGTGGCTACACCTTC	CASGTGGGGYTF
TRBD1	TRBV4-3	once	TRBJ1-4	TGCGCCAGCAGCCGGGGACAGATAAATGAAAAACTGTTTTTT	CASSRGQINEKLFF
.	TRBV30	.	TRBJ2-3	TGTGCCTGGAGTGTACGAGGGGGAGACACAGATACGCAGTATTTT	CAWSVRGGDTDTQYF
.	TRBV28	few	TRBJ1-5	TGTGCCAGCAGTTTCAGTCAGGGTGGGGATAGCAATCAGCCCCAGCATTTT	CASSFSQGGDSNQPQHF
TRBD2	TRBV4-1	.	TRBJ2-7	TGCGCCAGCAGCCAAGAATGGAGACTAGCGGTATCCTACGAGCAGTACTTC	CASSQEWRLAVSYEQYF
.	TRBV7-6	.	TRBJ2-7	TGTGCCAGCAGCTTAGGAGTGGTAATGGAGCAGTACTTC	CASSLGVVMEQYF
.	TRBV4-3	.	TRBJ1-1	TGCGCCAGCAGCCAAACGGGGGGTGGTAACACTGAAGCTTTCTTT	CASSQTGGGNTEAFF
.	TRBV14	.	TRBJ1-1	TGTGCCAGCAGCCAACTCCGAGGGACTGAAGCTTTCTTT	CASSQLRGTEAFF
.	TRBV7-9	.	TRBJ1-2	TGTGCCAGCAGCTTAGCCGGACAGTACTATGGCTACACCTTC	CASSLAGQYYGYTF
TRBD2	TRBV7-6	.	TRBJ2-5	TGTGCCAGCAGCTTATCCGGACTAGCGGGAGATTGGCAGTACTTC	CASSLSGLAGDWQYF
TRBD1	TRBV4-1	.	TRBJ1-2	TGCGCCAGCAGCCAGACGACAGGGGACTTCTATGGCTACACCTTC	CASSQTTGDFYGYTF
.	TRBV5-1	.	TRBJ2-2	TGCGCCAGCAGCTTGGACTTAACTAAAACGAACACCGGGGAGCTGTTTTTT	CASSLDLTKTNTGELFF
TRBD2	TRBV18	.	TRBJ2-4	TGTGCCAGCTCAACCACCCCATTGCGGGAGTCAAACATTCAGTACTTC	CASSTTPLRESNIQYF
.	TRBV30	.	TRBJ1-6	TGTGCCTGGAGTGTGGGGCTTGGCCCCCTCCACTTT	CAWSVGLGPLHF
TRBD2	TRBV7-9	.	TRBJ2-1	TGTGCCAGCAGCTTAGGGCTAGCGGGAGATTCCTACAATGAGCAGTTCTTC	CASSLGLAGDSYNEQFF
TRBD2	TRBV30	.	TRBJ2-1	TGTGCCTGGAGACTAGCGGGAGTCCCCAGTGAGCAGTTCTTC	CAWRLAGVPSEQFF
.	TRBV19	.	TRBJ2-1	TGTGCCAGTAGTTGGCAGGGCCTGTACAATGAGCAGTTCTTC	CASSWQGLYNEQFF
.	TRBV4-2	.	TRBJ2-2	TGTGCCAGCAGCTTTGGCCTAGGCCCGAACACCGGGGAGCTGTTTTTT	CASSFGLGPNTGELFF
.	TRBV11-3	.	TRBJ1-1	TGTGCCAGCAGCTTACAACAGAACACTGAAGCTTTCTTT	CASSLQQNTEAFF
.	TRBV4-2	few	TRBJ2-7	TGTGCCAGCAGCCAAGAGGGCTTATCCTACGAGCAGTACTTC	CASSQEGLSYEQYF
.	TRBV5-1	.	TRBJ2-5	TGCGCCAGCAGGGAGGAAGAGACCCAGTACTTC	CASREEETQYF
.	TRBV7-3	.	TRBJ1-2	TGTGCCAGCAGCTTAGGGCAGGAAGGTGGCTACACCTTC	CASSLGQEGGYTF
TRBD1	TRBV9	.	TRBJ1-3	TGTGCCAGCAGCCCGGGACAGCTCTCTGGAAACACCATATATTTT	CASSPGQLSGNTIYF
TRBD1	TRBV9	few	TRBJ2-7	TGTGCCAGCAGCCCCAGGACAGGGAACTACGAGCAGTACTTC	CASSPRTGNYEQYF
TRBD1	TRBV4-1	.	TRBJ1-2	TGCGCCAGCAGCCAACCCGGGACAGGCTCTTATGGCTACACCTTC	CASSQPGTGSYGYTF
.	TRBV10-3	.	TRBJ1-1	TGTGCCATCCGGGGGGACACTGAAGCTTTCTTT	CAIRGDTEAFF
.	TRBV10-3	.	TRBJ2-3	TGTGCCATCAGTGGGCTCAGCGGGAGCACAGATACGCAGTATTTT	CAISGLSGSTDTQYF